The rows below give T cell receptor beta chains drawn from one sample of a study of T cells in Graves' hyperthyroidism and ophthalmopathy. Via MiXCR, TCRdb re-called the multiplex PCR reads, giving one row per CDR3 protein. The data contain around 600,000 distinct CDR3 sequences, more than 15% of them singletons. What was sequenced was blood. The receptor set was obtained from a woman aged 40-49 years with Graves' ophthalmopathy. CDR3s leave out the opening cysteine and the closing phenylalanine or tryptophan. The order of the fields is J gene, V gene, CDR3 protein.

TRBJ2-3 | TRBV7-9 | ASSPRTEADTQY
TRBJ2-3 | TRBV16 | ASSLRVSADTQY
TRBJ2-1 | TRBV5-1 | ASSIAGGRYNEQF
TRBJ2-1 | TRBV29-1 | SVRAGLNYNEQF
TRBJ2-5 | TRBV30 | AWSTGGGETQY
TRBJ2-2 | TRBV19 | ASSIAASGSSTGELF
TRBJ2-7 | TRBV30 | AFTNRDSLSYEQY
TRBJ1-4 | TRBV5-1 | ASSPPGDEKLF
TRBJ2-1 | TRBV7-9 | ASSPPDRDPANEQF
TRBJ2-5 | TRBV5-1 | ASSLQAGGIANREAQY
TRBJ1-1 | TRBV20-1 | SARGEQETEAF
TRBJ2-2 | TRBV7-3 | ASSFDRNTGELF
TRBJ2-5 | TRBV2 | ASSGSASGIGTQY
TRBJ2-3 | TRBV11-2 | ASSLTVGDRGTDTQY
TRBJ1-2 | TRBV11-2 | ASSRSRGQGGGYT
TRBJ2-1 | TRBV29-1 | SASRQGAPGEQF
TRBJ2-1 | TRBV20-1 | SARDVLTPSGDEQF
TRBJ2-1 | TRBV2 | ASRPRASSYNEQF
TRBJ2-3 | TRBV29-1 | SVVGGGWDTQY
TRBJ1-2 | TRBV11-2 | ASRGREGHYGYT
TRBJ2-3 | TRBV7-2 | ASSSGLVDTQY
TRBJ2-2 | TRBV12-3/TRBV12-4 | ASGGGPGELF
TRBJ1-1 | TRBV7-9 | ASSLMGVTEAF
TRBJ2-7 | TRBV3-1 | ASSLDLGETYEQY
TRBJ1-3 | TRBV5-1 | ASSSGTDGNTIY
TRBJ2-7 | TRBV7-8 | ASSADGGPNYEQY
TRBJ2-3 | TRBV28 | ASSLLVSTDTQY
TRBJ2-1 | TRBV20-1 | SAREPGTASYNEQF
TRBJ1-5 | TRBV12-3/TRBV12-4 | ASSSGLISQPQH
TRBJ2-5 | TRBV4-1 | ASTQDWGIETQY
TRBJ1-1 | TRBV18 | ASSPTGDGDTEAF
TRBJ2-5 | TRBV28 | ASRLNSGVGETQY
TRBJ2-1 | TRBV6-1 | ASGRPGAYNEQF
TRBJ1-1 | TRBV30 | AWTPTGPDTEAF
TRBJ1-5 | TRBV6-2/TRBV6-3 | ASSLVAPGNQPQH
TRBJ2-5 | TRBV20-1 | SAQWARGQETQY
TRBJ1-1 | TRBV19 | ASSLQTMNTEAF
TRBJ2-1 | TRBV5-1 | ASSPEGVYNEQF
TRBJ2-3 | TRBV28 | ASSSKPGAGGADTQY
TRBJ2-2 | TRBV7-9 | ASSWAGTSGKKTNTGELF
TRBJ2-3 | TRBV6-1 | ASSPGTGADTQY
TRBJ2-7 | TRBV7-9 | VSSAGQESFYEQY
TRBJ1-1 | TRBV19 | ASRRVAEAF
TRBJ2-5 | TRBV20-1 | SARGGLAGGQETQY
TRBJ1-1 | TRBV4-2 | ASTSLEGDTEAF
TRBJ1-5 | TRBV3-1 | ASSQWQQPQH
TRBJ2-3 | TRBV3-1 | ASRAGPTDTQY
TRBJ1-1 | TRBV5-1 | ASSRGDFGTEAF
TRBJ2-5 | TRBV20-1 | SASGLAGFGETQY
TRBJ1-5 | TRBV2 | ASRQQGGQPQH
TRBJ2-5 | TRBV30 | AWSGTGETQY